Shown below are 21 T cell receptor beta chains from a single sample sequenced in a study of OX40 agonist ivuxolimab in advanced cancers. Profiled with immunoSEQ multiplex PCR; TCRdb holds only in-frame clones, not every one. This table holds about 12,000 clones, more than 80% found once. Sequencing was performed on CD4+ or CD8+ T cells sorted from blood, taken in a trial of the OX40 agonist ivuxolimab. These receptors were taken from an adult with an advanced solid tumor such as melanoma, head and neck, liver or kidney cancer.

By frequency in the sample, this clone is large. Other nucleotide sequences from this sample produce the same CDR3. V is TRBV9 and J is TRBJ2-2, with D possibly TRBD1 on 6 matching bases. CDR3 length: 15 amino acids. The germline V gene has CDR1 SGDLS and CDR2 YYNGEE. Trimming cost V 0 bases and J 1 base, with 7 bases left between them. CDR3 sequence reads: CASSVAGQNTGELFF. CDR3 nucleotide sequence: TGTGCCAGCAGCGTAGCGGGACAGAACACCGGGGAGCTGTTTTTT.

The rearrangement uses TRBV7-9 and TRBJ1-2; tentative D call: TRBD1 (6 bases). CDR3 length equals 15 residues. Germline-derived CDR1 and CDR2 are SEHNR and FQNEAQ (reference sequence). Trimming removed 5 bases from V and 8 bases from J, with 21 bases in between. The CDR3 region is CASSITGHRAVGYTF. In DNA form, the CDR3 reads TGTGCCAGCAGCATTACGGGACACCGCGCAGTGGGCTACACCTTC. Full variable domain (missing parts from reference TRBV7-9 and TRBJ1-2): DTGVSQNPRHKITKRGQNVTFRCDPISEHNRLYWYRQTLGQGPEFLTYFQNEAQLEKSRLLSDRFSAERPKGSFSTLEIQRTEQGDSAMYLCASSITGHRAVGYTFGSGTRLTVV.

The chain has TRBV7-9 and TRBJ2-5, with TRBD1 identical over 9 bases. There are 15 residues in the CDR3. The trim removed 3 bases at V and 2 bases at J, leaving 4 bases unmatched. Germline V gene lookup returns CDR1 SEHNR and CDR2 FQNEAQ (reference sequence). The DNA of the CDR3 is TGTGCCAGCAGCTTCGGGGGGACAGGGCAAGAGACCCAGTACTTC. It codes for CASSFGGTGQETQYF.

The chain recombines TRBV6-1 with TRBJ1-1; no clear D. Germline V gene sequence: CDR1 MNHNS, CDR2 SASEGT. V was shortened by 6 bases and J by 4 bases, with 15 bases between the two germline ends. This CDR3 spans 14 amino acids. The CDR3 loop is CASSLAWTSTEAFF. In DNA form, the CDR3 reads TGTGCCAGCAGCCTGGCTTGGACGAGCACTGAAGCTTTCTTT.

This clone is medium-sized within its sample. CDR3 in DNA: TGTGCCAGCAGTGACTCCAGGGTCCACGAGCAGTACTTC. The encoded protein is CASSDSRVHEQYF. V is TRBV2 and J is TRBJ2-7, with D maybe TRBD1 (5 bases). Trimming removed 3 bases from V and 5 bases from J, with 11 bases in between. CDR1 and CDR2 (germline): SNHLY, FYNNEI. The CDR3 runs 13 residues.

The chain carries TRBV6-1 and TRBJ2-1; 9 bases fit TRBD1. Losses at the gene ends were 10 bases for V and 7 bases for J; bases not matched to a gene: 11. The CDR3 runs 14 residues. Germline values: CDR1 MNHNS, CDR2 SASEGT. The DNA of the CDR3 is TGTGCCATCTTGGGACAGGGCAGGTGGAATGAGCAGTTCTTC. Translation: CAILGQGRWNEQFF.

The J gene is TRBJ2-2, the V gene TRBV19; D remains unclear. CDR3 length: 12 residues. The ends were cut back, 3 bases at V and 8 bases at J, with 7 bases in the middle. Germline lookup yields CDR1 LNHDA and CDR2 SQIVND (reference sequence). CDR3 nucleotide sequence: TGTGCCAGTAGTATTGGGCTTGGGGAGCTGTTTTTT. Protein: CASSIGLGELFF.

The chain couples TRBV4-1 to TRBJ1-5; D possibly corresponds to TRBD1 (5 bases). This CDR3 is 15 amino acids long. CDR1 and CDR2 from the germline V gene are MGHRA and YSYEKL. With 1 base removed from V and 4 bases from J, the gap between germline ends came to 11 bases. This CDR3 reads CASSQVTGPNQPQHF. As DNA, the CDR3 is TGCGCCAGCAGCCAAGTAACAGGTCCAAATCAGCCCCAGCATTTT.

The chain joins TRBV28 to TRBJ1-5; TRBD1 matches 8 bases. Germline V gene sequence: CDR1 MDHEN, CDR2 SYDVKM. J lost 5 bases, V lost 6 bases, and 6 bases had no gene match. The CDR3 has 14 residues. The CDR3 DNA sequence: TGTGCCAGCAGATTTCGACAGGGGCATCAGCCCCAGCATTTT. This gives the protein CASRFRQGHQPQHF.

V and J are TRBV7-9 and TRBJ2-3; TRBD1 is a possible D gene (5 bases). Per the germline V gene, CDR1 is SEHNR and CDR2 is FQNEAQ (reference sequence). V lost 2 bases and J lost 2, with 23 bases in between. The CDR3 contains 19 residues. The CDR3 sequence is CASSLTDAGQIFFTDTQYF. CDR3 nucleotides: TGTGCCAGCAGCTTAACGGATGCAGGGCAGATTTTTTTCACAGATACGCAGTATTTT.

The V gene is TRBV10-3, the J gene TRBJ2-1, with D tentatively TRBD1 or TRBD2 (6 bases each). Trimming removed 8 bases from V and 3 bases from J, with 8 bases in between. The CDR3 is 12 amino acids. Germline V lookup: CDR1 ENHRY, CDR2 SYGVKD. CDR3: CAIGGHYNEQFF. CDR3 bases: TGTGCCATCGGGGGGCACTACAATGAGCAGTTCTTC.

By share of the sample, this clone is medium-sized. The sample contains more than one DNA sequence encoding this CDR3. This rearrangement joins TRBV6-1 to TRBJ2-1, with TRBD2 identical over 13 bases. The CDR3 is made up of 15 amino acids. V shed 4 bases and J 9 bases; nucleotides not matched to a gene: 6. Germline assignment: CDR1 MNHNS and CDR2 SASEGT. This CDR3 is CASSGTSGGASEQFF. The CDR3 DNA is TGTGCCAGCAGTGGAACTAGCGGGGGGGCCAGTGAGCAGTTCTTC.

The V call is TRBV5-1, the J call TRBJ2-3, with D perhaps TRBD1 or TRBD2 (5 bases each). This CDR3 comprises 13 residues. V gave up 3 bases and J gave up 0 bases, with 5 bases separating them. Germline V gene data show CDR1 as SGHRS and CDR2 as YFSETQ. CDR3 sequence reads: CASSWGSTDTQYF. CDR3 in DNA: TGCGCCAGCAGCTGGGGGAGCACAGATACGCAGTATTTT.

This clone appeared once. The V gene is TRBV30, the J gene TRBJ1-1, with D tentatively TRBD1 (6 bases). With 0 bases removed from V and 1 base from J, the gap between germline ends came to 9 bases. Germline V CDR1 and CDR2: GTSNPN, SVGIG (reference sequence). The CDR3 has 14 residues. This CDR3 is CAWSVTGPNTEAFF. Here the CDR3 DNA reads TGTGCCTGGAGTGTAACAGGGCCGAACACTGAAGCTTTCTTT.

The CDR3 sequence is CASREMGTPSYEQYF. As DNA, the CDR3 is TGTGCCAGCAGGGAGATGGGGACACCCTCCTACGAGCAGTACTTC. The gene calls are TRBV27 and TRBJ2-7, with D possibly being TRBD1 (6 bases). The CDR3 is made up of 15 amino acids. Germline lookup yields CDR1 MNHEY and CDR2 SMNVEV (reference sequence). The ends were cut back, 6 bases at V and 0 bases at J, with 15 bases in the middle.

The rearrangement links TRBV9 to TRBJ2-5, with D possibly TRBD1 on 6 matching bases. Trimming took off 0 bases at V and 1 base at J, with 10 bases between the two ends. From germline, CDR1 is SGDLS and CDR2 YYNGEE. The CDR3 has 15 amino acids. CDR3 sequence reads: CASSVEGDTQETQYF. The CDR3 DNA is TGTGCCAGCAGCGTAGAGGGGGACACCCAAGAGACCCAGTACTTC. Combining the CDR3 with reference TRBV9 and TRBJ2-5 gives the whole variable domain DSGVTQTPKHLITATGQRVTLRCSPRSGDLSVYWYQQSLDQGLQFLIQYYNGEERAKGNILERFSAQQFPDLHSELNLSSLELGDSALYFCASSVEGDTQETQYFGPGTRLLVL.

As to this clone: At one of its ends the junction is not consistent with the germline gene, which may arise from a read error. The rearrangement uses TRBV5-6 and TRBJ1-6; D is uncertain. The CDR3 loop spans 15 amino acids. Germline CDR1 is SGHDT and CDR2 is YYEEEE. CDR3 amino acids: CASSLVLSNNSPLHF. For the CDR3, the DNA is TGTGCCAGCAGCTTGGTTCTCTCCAATAATTCACCCCTCCACTTT.

Regarding this clone: Sequence at one end of the junction differs from germline and may be a read error. The chain links TRBV7-8 to TRBJ2-7; perhaps TRBD2 as D (6 bases). There are 14 residues in the CDR3. Germline assignment: CDR1 SGHVS and CDR2 FQNEAQ. Here the CDR3 reads CASSPTTGGEERRF. The CDR3 coding sequence is TGTGCCAGCAGCCCAACGACGGGCGGGGAAGAACGTCGCTTC.

The chain has TRBV13 and TRBJ2-7, with 7 positions matching TRBD2. The CDR3 has 14 amino acids. J was trimmed by 6 bases and V by 2 bases; bases with no gene match: 7. Germline V gene sequence: CDR1 PRHDT, CDR2 FYEKMQ (reference sequence). CDR3 loop: CASSLPFSGGEQYF. The CDR3 bases are TGTGCCAGCAGCTTACCTTTCTCGGGGGGCGAGCAGTACTTC.

Of note for this clone: A read error likely explains this, since a far larger clone differs by one base. The V and J genes are TRBV6-6 and TRBJ2-6; D uncertain. In germline, CDR1 is MNHNY, CDR2 SVGAGI (reference sequence). The V end was cut by 5 bases, the J end by 1 base, with 9 bases between. This CDR3 has 15 residues. In nucleotides, the CDR3 is TGTGCCAGCAGTGGCAAGGGTTCTGGGGCCAACGTCCTGACTTTC. This translates into CASSGKGSGANVLTF.

This chain uses TRBV7-2 with TRBJ2-3; no clear D. Per germline, CDR1 SGHTA and CDR2 FQGNSA. This CDR3 contains 13 residues. V was shortened by 5 bases and J by 3 bases, with 9 bases between the two germline ends. CDR3: CASSPGWTDTQYF. CDR3 DNA sequence: TGTGCCAGCAGCCCCGGGTGGACAGATACGCAGTATTTT.